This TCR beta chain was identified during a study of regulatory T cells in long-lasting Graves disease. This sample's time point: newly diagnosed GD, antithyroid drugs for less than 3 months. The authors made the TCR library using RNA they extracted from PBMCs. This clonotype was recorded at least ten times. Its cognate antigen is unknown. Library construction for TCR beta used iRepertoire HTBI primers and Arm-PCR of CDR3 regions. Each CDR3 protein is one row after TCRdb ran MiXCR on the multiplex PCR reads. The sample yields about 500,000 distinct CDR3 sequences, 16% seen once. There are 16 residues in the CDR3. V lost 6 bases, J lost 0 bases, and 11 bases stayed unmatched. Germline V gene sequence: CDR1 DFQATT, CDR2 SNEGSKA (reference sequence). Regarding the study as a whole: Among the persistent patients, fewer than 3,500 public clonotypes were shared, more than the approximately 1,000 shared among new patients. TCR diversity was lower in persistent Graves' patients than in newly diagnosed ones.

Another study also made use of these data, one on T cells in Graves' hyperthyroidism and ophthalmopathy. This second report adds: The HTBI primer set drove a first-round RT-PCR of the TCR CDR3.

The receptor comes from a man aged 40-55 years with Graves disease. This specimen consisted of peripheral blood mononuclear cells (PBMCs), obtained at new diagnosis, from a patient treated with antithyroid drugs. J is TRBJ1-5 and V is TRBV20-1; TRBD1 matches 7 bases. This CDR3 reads CSADRDRTYSNQPQHF. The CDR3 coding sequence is TGCAGTGCAGACCGGGACAGAACCTATAGCAATCAGCCCCAGCATTTT.